Each of the 9 T cell receptor beta chains below was sequenced from the same sample in a study of cytomegalovirus exposure and HLA in healthy donors. The PCR ran on 60 Vbeta and 13 Jbeta primers. The assay was immunoSEQ multiplex PCR, and TCRdb's table has in-frame clones only and misses some. Of around 170,000 clones in the sample, 60% to 85% were seen once. The sample comprised PBMCs. The receptors originated from a man between 35 and 55 years old in good health and CMV-seronegative.

The chain links TRBV19 to TRBJ2-7; TRBD2 matches 8 bases. J gave up 4 bases and V 3 bases, and 8 bases lay outside the gene matches. This CDR3 is 15 amino acids long. CDR1 is LNHDA and CDR2 is SQIVND in the germline V gene (reference sequence). CDR3 sequence (DNA): TGTGCCAGTAGTATTTCGGGGGGGAGAACGTACGAGCAGTACTTC. It codes for CASSISGGRTYEQYF.

V and J are TRBV7-8 and TRBJ1-4; no clear D gene. The V end lost 5 bases, the J end lost 5 bases, and 12 bases lay between the germline ends. In germline, CDR1 is SGHVS, CDR2 FQNEAQ. The CDR3 covers 14 residues. The CDR3 spells CASSLRLWNEKLFF. The CDR3 DNA reads TGTGCCAGCAGCCTTAGACTGTGGAATGAAAAACTGTTTTTT.

CDR3 amino acids: CASSSQETGEQFF. CDR3 DNA: TGTGCCAGCTCATCACAGGAGACTGGTGAGCAGTTCTTC. The chain has TRBV18 and TRBJ2-1; perhaps TRBD1 as D (5 bases). Germline-derived CDR1 and CDR2 are KGHSH and LQKENI. The V end lost 5 bases, the J end lost 9 bases, and 14 bases lay between the germline ends. The CDR3 length is 13 residues.

This clone was observed a handful of times. The gene calls are TRBV12-5 and TRBJ2-5; TRBD2 matches at 12 bases. The CDR3 has 18 residues. J was trimmed by 5 bases and V by 2 bases; bases with no gene match: 12. Germline V gives CDR1 LGHNT, CDR2 FRNRAP. This CDR3 reads CASGLLLLAGGGVETQYF. CDR3 coding DNA: TGTGCTAGTGGTTTGCTCCTACTAGCGGGAGGTGGGGTGGAGACCCAGTACTTC.

The J gene is TRBJ2-7, the V gene TRBV5-1, with 9 bases identical to TRBD2. This CDR3 is built from 13 residues. The trim removed 7 bases at V and 3 bases at J, leaving 5 bases unmatched. Germline assignment: CDR1 SGHRS and CDR2 YFSETQ. CDR3 nucleotides: TGCGCCAGCCGCCTAGCGGGACTCTACGAGCAGTACTTC. Translation gives CASRLAGLYEQYF.

J is TRBJ2-1 and V is TRBV13, with 15 bases fitting TRBD2. The CDR3 has 19 amino acids. Germline trimming cut 5 bases from V and 9 bases from J; bases unmatched to any gene: 17. Germline CDR1 is PRHDT and CDR2 is FYEKMQ (reference sequence). In nucleotides, the CDR3 is TGTGCCAGCAGCCCGAGAGGACTAGCGGGAGGGCTAGCGGTGGGTGAGCAGTTCTTC. Amino acid sequence: CASSPRGLAGGLAVGEQFF.

This sequence joins TRBV5-1 and TRBJ2-1, with a possible D match to TRBD2 (5 bases). Germline lookup yields CDR1 SGHRS and CDR2 YFSETQ. There are 14 residues in the CDR3. V lost 0 bases, J lost 5 bases, and 9 bases lay in between. CDR3 DNA sequence: TGCGCCAGCAGCTTGGCCGGGAACAACAATGAGCAGTTCTTC. Protein: CASSLAGNNNEQFF.

J is TRBJ2-3 and V is TRBV27, with TRBD2 matching over 12 bases. The V segment lost 4 bases and the J segment 2 bases; nucleotides outside the gene matches: 4. Germline V gives CDR1 MNHEY, CDR2 SMNVEV (reference sequence). The CDR3 is 16 amino acids. CDR3 residues: CASSSGLAGITDTQYF. In DNA, the CDR3 is TGTGCCAGCAGTTCCGGACTAGCGGGGATCACAGATACGCAGTATTTT.

The chain combines TRBV5-1 with TRBJ2-7, with TRBD1 as a possible D gene (6 bases). Between the trimmed V and J ends, which lost 3 bases and 1 base, there was a span of 14 bases. This CDR3 has 15 amino acids. Germline CDR1 is SGHRS and CDR2 is YFSETQ. CDR3 nucleotides: TGCGCCAGCAGCTGGCTCAGGGGACCATCCTACGAGCAGTACTTC. Translation: CASSWLRGPSYEQYF.